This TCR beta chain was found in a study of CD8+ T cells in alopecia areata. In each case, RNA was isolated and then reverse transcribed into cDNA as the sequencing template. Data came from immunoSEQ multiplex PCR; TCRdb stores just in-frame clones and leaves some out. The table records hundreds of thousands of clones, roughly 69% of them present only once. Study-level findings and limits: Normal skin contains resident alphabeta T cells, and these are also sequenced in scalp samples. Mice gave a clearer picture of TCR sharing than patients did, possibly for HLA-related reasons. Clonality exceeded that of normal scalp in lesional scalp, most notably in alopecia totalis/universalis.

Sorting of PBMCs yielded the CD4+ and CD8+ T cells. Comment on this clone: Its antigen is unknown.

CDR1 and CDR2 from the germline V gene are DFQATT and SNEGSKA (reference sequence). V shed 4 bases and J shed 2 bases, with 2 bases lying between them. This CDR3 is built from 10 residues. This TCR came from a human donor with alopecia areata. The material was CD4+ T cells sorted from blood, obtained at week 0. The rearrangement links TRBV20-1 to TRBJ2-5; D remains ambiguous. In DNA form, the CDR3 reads TGCAGTGCTAAACAAGAGACCCAGTACTTC. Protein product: CSAKQETQYF.